Below are 32 T cell receptor beta chains sequenced from a single sample in a study of memory CD4+ T cells and cytomegalovirus serostatus (dated by TCRdb to between 2018 and 2021). The method behind the library was the immunoSEQ multiplex PCR assay. Not all clones reach the TCRdb copy of this immuneACCESS table, which keeps in-frame sequences only. Checked studies attribute under half of the gap to unresolved V genes and leave the rest unexplained. The sample table records about 75,000 clones; around 80% of these occur just once. Together, the top ten hold around 2.6% of the sample. A FACSAria II was used to sort memory CD4+ T cells, defined as single viable CD3+CD4+CD8-CD45RO+ cells. The sample consisted of memory CD4+ T cells from blood. All receptors come from an adult in good health and CMV-seropositive.

This clone was picked up many times. The chain is built from TRBV5-1 and TRBJ2-7, with D possibly TRBD2 on 6 matching bases. Trimming removed 7 bases from V and 3 bases from J, with 20 bases in between. In germline, CDR1 is SGHRS, CDR2 YFSETQ. CDR3 length equals 15 residues. The chain's CDR3 is CASARAGTQNYEQYF. In DNA form, the CDR3 reads TGCGCCAGCGCACGTGCGGGGACGCAAAACTACGAGCAGTACTTC.

The rearrangement uses TRBV4-1 and TRBJ2-5; a possible D gene is TRBD2 (5 bases). Looked up from germline, CDR1 is MGHRA and CDR2 is YSYEKL. Trimming cost V 4 bases and J 5 bases, with 11 bases left between them. This CDR3 has 13 amino acids. The CDR3 reads CASSRVLGETQYF. The CDR3 nucleotides are TGCGCCAGCAGCCGTGTACTAGGCGAGACCCAGTACTTC.

The chain recombines TRBV2 with TRBJ1-6; no firm D call. With 3 bases removed from V and 7 bases from J, the gap between germline ends came to 10 bases. This CDR3 contains 14 residues. Per the germline V gene, CDR1 is SNHLY and CDR2 is FYNNEI. CDR3 protein: CASSDDTRNSPLHF. CDR3 DNA: TGTGCCAGCAGTGACGACACGAGGAATTCACCCCTCCACTTT.

This chain links TRBV7-9 with TRBJ2-7; 7 bases are a match to TRBD2. Germline V lookup: CDR1 SEHNR, CDR2 FQNEAQ (reference sequence). There are 11 residues in the CDR3. Here the CDR3 reads CAGGEGNEQYF. In DNA form, the CDR3 reads TGTGCGGGGGGGGAAGGGAACGAGCAGTACTTC.

The chain has TRBV2 and TRBJ1-4; D gene ambiguous. The V and J ends lost 5 bases and 3 bases respectively, with 7 bases between them. Germline CDR1 SNHLY, CDR2 FYNNEI. The CDR3 extends over 13 amino acids. The CDR3 reads CASSLAPNEKLFF. The CDR3 DNA reads as TGTGCCAGCAGTCTCGCCCCTAATGAAAAACTGTTTTTT.

The genes are TRBV28 and TRBJ1-1, with D unresolved. The CDR3 has 12 residues. Trimming cost V 6 bases and J 0 bases, with 5 bases left between them. Germline loops: CDR1 MDHEN, CDR2 SYDVKM. CDR3 in DNA: TGTGCCAGCAGCTCAGTGAACACTGAAGCTTTCTTT. As protein: CASSSVNTEAFF.

This chain links TRBV11-2 with TRBJ2-1; no reliable D call. Germline V gene sequence: CDR1 SGHAT, CDR2 FQNNGV. V lost 3 bases and J lost 6, with 15 bases in between. The CDR3 contains 15 residues. CDR3 sequence (DNA): TGTGCCAGCAGCTTTGGTCGTTTACCCCCCAATGAGCAGTTCTTC. It codes for CASSFGRLPPNEQFF.

The chain recombines TRBV28 with TRBJ1-2; no definite D call. CDR3 size: 14 residues. Trimming took 7 bases from V and 8 from J, leaving 20 bases between them. Per germline, CDR1 MDHEN and CDR2 SYDVKM. The CDR3 DNA reads TGTGCCAGCAAACTATGGGAAAGGGCCGAAGGCTACACCTTC. It encodes CASKLWERAEGYTF.

The chain recombines TRBV19 with TRBJ1-2; D gene ambiguous. The CDR3 loop spans 13 amino acids. V was clipped by 7 bases and J by 5 bases, with 14 bases between them. Looked up from germline, CDR1 is LNHDA and CDR2 is SQIVND (reference sequence). CDR3 DNA sequence: TGTGCCAGTATGCCCCTGGGATTTTATGGCTACACCTTC. It encodes CASMPLGFYGYTF.

This sequence joins TRBV9 and TRBJ2-5; 9 bases line up with TRBD2. V was clipped by 4 bases and J by 5 bases; unmatched bases: 18. Germline V lookup: CDR1 SGDLS, CDR2 YYNGEE. The CDR3 totals 18 residues. CDR3 sequence: CASSPPPRSSGGTETQYF. The DNA of the CDR3 is TGTGCCAGCAGCCCTCCTCCCAGGAGTAGCGGGGGTACGGAGACCCAGTACTTC.

Remarks on this clone: A read error may produce the germline difference seen at one junction end. The genes are TRBV5-6 and TRBJ1-1; D gene uncertain. Germline-derived CDR1 and CDR2 are SGHDT and YYEEEE. The CDR3 runs to 15 residues. CDR3 sequence (DNA): TGTGCCAGCAGATTGGGTATACTCATGAACACTGAAGCTTTCTTT. Translating gives CASRLGILMNTEAFF.

J is TRBJ2-7 and V is TRBV6-1, with D possibly matching TRBD2 (7 bases). The germline V gene has CDR1 MNHNS and CDR2 SASEGT. The CDR3 runs to 13 residues. V gave up 1 base and J gave up 9 bases, with 13 bases separating them. Written as DNA, the CDR3 is TGTGCCAGCAGTGAAGGTGGGGGGGGCGCGCAGTACGTC. As protein: CASSEGGGGAQYV.

The chain links TRBV12-1 to TRBJ1-2. TRBV12-1 is designated a pseudogene. CDR3 length: 13 amino acids. CDR3 sequence: CASSFNSPYGYTF. As DNA, the CDR3 is TGTGCCAGCAGCTTTAATTCCCCCTATGGCTACACCTTC.

This sequence joins TRBV23-1 and TRBJ1-5, with TRBD1 identical over 9 bases. TRBV23-1 is annotated as an ORF whose role is uncertain. This CDR3 region has 16 residues. Losses at the gene ends were 6 bases for V and 0 bases for J; bases not matched to a gene: 6. The CDR3 bases are TGCGCCAGCAGGGGACAGGGTATTTCTAGCAATCAGCCCCAGCATTTT. Translation gives CASRGQGISSNQPQHF.

The V and J genes are TRBV7-2 and TRBJ1-6, with D unresolved. Germline CDR1 SGHTA, CDR2 FQGNSA. This CDR3 is 13 amino acids long. V lost 8 bases, J lost 4 bases, and 9 bases lay in between. This chain's CDR3 is CASGAGYNSPLHF. CDR3 DNA: TGTGCCAGCGGTGCGGGGTATAATTCACCCCTCCACTTT.

This rearrangement joins TRBV9 to TRBJ2-5, with D perhaps being TRBD1 or TRBD2 (5 bases each). Germline V gene lookup returns CDR1 SGDLS and CDR2 YYNGEE. The CDR3 length is 14 residues. Trimming removed 0 bases at V and 1 base at J, with 7 bases between. This CDR3 reads CASSVGGTQETQYF. The CDR3 DNA is TGTGCCAGCAGCGTAGGGGGGACCCAAGAGACCCAGTACTTC.

The chain has TRBV5-1 and TRBJ2-3; 14 bases fit TRBD2. The V segment lost 3 bases and the J segment 6 bases; nucleotides outside the gene matches: 6. This CDR3 spans 16 amino acids. Germline values: CDR1 SGHRS, CDR2 YFSETQ. DNA of the CDR3: TGCGCCAGCAGCTCTGGACTAGCGGGGGGCTGGGATACGCAGTATTTT. This gives the protein CASSSGLAGGWDTQYF.

CDR3: CASSLDRSFGNQPQHF. Here the CDR3 DNA reads TGTGCCAGCAGCTTAGACAGGTCGTTTGGCAATCAGCCCCAGCATTTT. V and J are TRBV7-2 and TRBJ1-5; perhaps TRBD1 as D (5 bases). This CDR3 is built from 16 residues. CDR1 is SGHTA, CDR2 FQGNSA, per germline. V gave up 1 base and J gave up 2 bases, with 12 bases separating them.

The rearrangement uses TRBV6-5 and TRBJ2-7; no clear D gene. The germline V gene encodes CDR1 MNHEY and CDR2 SVGAGI. The CDR3 has 13 amino acids. Trimming cost V 11 bases and J 3 bases, with 17 bases left between them. Here the CDR3 reads CADNATEFYEQYF. DNA for the CDR3: TGTGCCGACAATGCGACTGAGTTCTACGAGCAGTACTTC.

The chain uses TRBV2 and TRBJ1-2, with TRBD1 as a possible D gene (6 bases). Germline values: CDR1 SNHLY, CDR2 FYNNEI. The CDR3 extends over 15 amino acids. V lost 3 bases and J lost 0, with 11 bases in between. CDR3 in DNA: TGTGCCAGCAGTGAGCTGGGGGGGCCTAACTATGGCTACACCTTC. It specifies CASSELGGPNYGYTF.

The V gene is TRBV28, the J gene TRBJ2-5; D gene unclear. Trimming stripped 5 bases from V and 4 bases from J, with 8 bases between. This CDR3 contains 12 residues. Germline values: CDR1 MDHEN, CDR2 SYDVKM. The CDR3 region has the DNA TGTGCCAGCAGTCTCCGACTAGAGACCCAGTACTTC. It codes for CASSLRLETQYF.

This clone has only one observation. The rearrangement joins TRBV28 to TRBJ2-2; D may be TRBD2 (7 bases). V gave up 7 bases and J gave up 5 bases, with 17 bases separating them. The CDR3 is made up of 15 amino acids. The V gene's germline CDR1 is MDHEN and CDR2 SYDVKM. CDR3 protein: CASINGGRGTGELFF. CDR3 DNA sequence: TGTGCCAGCATCAACGGGGGGCGGGGGACCGGGGAGCTGTTTTTT.

V gene TRBV28 combines with J gene TRBJ2-7; D gene uncertain. V dropped 6 bases and J dropped 0 bases, with 9 bases sitting between them. CDR3 length: 13 residues. Per germline, CDR1 MDHEN and CDR2 SYDVKM. The CDR3 nucleotides read TGTGCCAGCAGGGTCGCGAGCTCCTACGAGCAGTACTTC. Translating it yields CASRVASSYEQYF.

This clone is a singleton in its sample. This chain uses TRBV10-3 with TRBJ1-1, with TRBD1 identical over 9 bases. This CDR3 comprises 15 residues. The germline gives CDR1 ENHRY, CDR2 SYGVKD. V lost 5 bases, J lost 4 bases, and 8 bases stayed unmatched. DNA for the CDR3: TGTGCCATCAGTCTGGGACAGGGTGAGGGCACTGAAGCTTTCTTT. This translates into CAISLGQGEGTEAFF.

The gene calls are TRBV5-5 and TRBJ1-1; D unclear. In germline, CDR1 is SGHKS, CDR2 YYEKEE (reference sequence). The CDR3 covers 13 residues. Trimming shortened V by 4 bases and J by 3 bases, and 10 bases separated the two germline ends. The CDR3 DNA reads as TGTGCCAGCAGCCAAGGGCGGGACACTGAAGCTTTCTTT. Translating gives CASSQGRDTEAFF.

The CDR3 spells CASSLAGPSQPQHF. The CDR3 bases are TGTGCCAGCAGCTTGGCGGGTCCCAGTCAGCCCCAGCATTTT. This chain uses TRBV5-6 with TRBJ1-5; D call uncertain. V was clipped by 0 bases and J by 6 bases, with 10 bases between them. CDR3 size: 14 residues. Germline CDR1 and CDR2: SGHDT and YYEEEE. Full variable domain (outside the CDR3, taken from reference TRBV5-6 and TRBJ1-5): DAGVTQSPTHLIKTRGQQVTLRCSPKSGHDTVSWYQQALGQGPQFIFQYYEEEERQRGNFPDRFSGHQFPNYSSELNVNALLLGDSALYLCASSLAGPSQPQHFGDGTRLSIL.

The gene calls are TRBV28 and TRBJ2-3; 9 nucleotides line up with TRBD2. Germline V gene lookup returns CDR1 MDHEN and CDR2 SYDVKM. The CDR3 is 16 residues long. The J segment lost 6 bases and the V segment lost 8 bases, leaving 15 bases of the junction unmatched. DNA of the CDR3: TGTGCCAGCCCCCCCGAGGGCGGGAGGGCGTCGGATACGCAGTATTTT. Protein sequence: CASPPEGGRASDTQYF.

The chain links TRBV21-1 to TRBJ1-5. TRBV21-1 is reported as a pseudogene. The CDR3 has 12 residues. The CDR3 is CATMLRGQPQHF. The CDR3 bases are TGTGCCACCATGCTGAGGGGTCAGCCCCAGCATTTT.

This clone was observed once. The rearrangement links TRBV5-4 to TRBJ2-7, with 8 positions matching TRBD2. CDR3 size: 16 residues. Losses at the gene ends were 0 bases for V and 0 bases for J; bases not matched to a gene: 5. Germline V CDR1 and CDR2: SGHNT, YYREEE (reference sequence). The CDR3 bases are TGTGCCAGCAGCTTGGAGGGCGGGGGGATCTCCTACGAGCAGTACTTC. As protein: CASSLEGGGISYEQYF.

The V call is TRBV7-2, the J call TRBJ2-1; 8 bases map to TRBD2. Losses at the gene ends were 3 bases for V and 7 bases for J; bases not matched to a gene: 8. There are 15 residues in the CDR3. Germline V gene data show CDR1 as SGHTA and CDR2 as FQGNSA. The CDR3 DNA reads TGTGCCAGCAGCTTTGGAGCGGGAGAATGGAATGAGCAGTTCTTC. It codes for CASSFGAGEWNEQFF.

The chain employs TRBV6-5 and TRBJ1-5; a possible D gene is TRBD1 (5 bases). V was shortened by 4 bases and J by 7 bases, with 11 bases between the two germline ends. The CDR3 sequence is 13 residues long. The germline V gene has CDR1 MNHEY and CDR2 SVGAGI. CDR3 bases: TGTGCCAGCAGTTCTAGGGGAAACCAGCCCCAGCATTTT. This gives the protein CASSSRGNQPQHF.

This chain joins TRBV9 and TRBJ2-6; the match to TRBD1 covers 10 bases. Unmatched junction bases numbered 19, after V lost 4 bases and J lost 3 bases. Germline-derived CDR1 and CDR2 are SGDLS and YYNGEE. The CDR3 consists of 21 residues. The CDR3 DNA reads as TGTGCCAGCAGCACGACACCCTCATCCGGGACAGGGGACTTTGGGGCCAACGTCCTGACTTTC. Amino acid sequence: CASSTTPSSGTGDFGANVLTF.